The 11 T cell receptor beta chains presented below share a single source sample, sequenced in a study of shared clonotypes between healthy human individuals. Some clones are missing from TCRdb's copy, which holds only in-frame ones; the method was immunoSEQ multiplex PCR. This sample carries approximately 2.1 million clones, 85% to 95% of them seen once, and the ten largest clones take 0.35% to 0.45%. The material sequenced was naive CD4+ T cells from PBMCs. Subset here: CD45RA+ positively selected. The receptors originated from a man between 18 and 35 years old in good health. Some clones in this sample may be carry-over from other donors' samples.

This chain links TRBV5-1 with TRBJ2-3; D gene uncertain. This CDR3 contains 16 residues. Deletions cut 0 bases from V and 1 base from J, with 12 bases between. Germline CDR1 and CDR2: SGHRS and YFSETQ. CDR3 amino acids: CASSLVGVPGTDTQYF. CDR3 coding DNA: TGCGCCAGCAGCTTGGTTGGGGTCCCCGGCACAGATACGCAGTATTTT.

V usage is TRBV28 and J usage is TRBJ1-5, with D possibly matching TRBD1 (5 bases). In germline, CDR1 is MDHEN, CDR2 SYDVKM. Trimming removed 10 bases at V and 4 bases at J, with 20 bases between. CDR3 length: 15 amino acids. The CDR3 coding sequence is TGTGCCACCACAAGGGTTTACAGGTTTAATCAGCCCCAGCATTTT. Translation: CATTRVYRFNQPQHF.

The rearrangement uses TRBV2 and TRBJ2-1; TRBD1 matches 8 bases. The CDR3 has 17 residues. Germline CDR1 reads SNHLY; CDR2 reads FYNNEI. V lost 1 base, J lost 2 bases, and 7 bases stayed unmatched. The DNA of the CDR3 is TGTGCCAGCAGTGAAGGGAGGGACAGGAGACCCTACAATGAGCAGTTCTTC. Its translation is CASSEGRDRRPYNEQFF.

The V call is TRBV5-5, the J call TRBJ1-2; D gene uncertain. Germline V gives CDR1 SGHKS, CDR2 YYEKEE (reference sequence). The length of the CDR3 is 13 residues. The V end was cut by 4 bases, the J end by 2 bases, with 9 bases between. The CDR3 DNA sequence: TGTGCCAGCAGCCTAACAAGGAACTATGGCTACACCTTC. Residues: CASSLTRNYGYTF.

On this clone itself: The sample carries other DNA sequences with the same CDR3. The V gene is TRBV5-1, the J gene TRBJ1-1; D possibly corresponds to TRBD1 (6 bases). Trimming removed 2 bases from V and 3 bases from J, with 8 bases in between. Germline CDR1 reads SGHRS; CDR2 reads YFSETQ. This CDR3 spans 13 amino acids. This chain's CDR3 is CASSFSGDTEAFF. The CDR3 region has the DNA TGCGCCAGCAGCTTCTCAGGGGACACTGAAGCTTTCTTT. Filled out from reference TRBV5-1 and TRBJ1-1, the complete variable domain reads KAGVTQTPRYLIKTRGQQVTLSCSPISGHRSVSWYQQTPGQGLQFLFEYFSETQRNKGNFPGRFSGRQFSNSRSEMNVSTLELGDSALYLCASSFSGDTEAFFGQGTRLTVV.

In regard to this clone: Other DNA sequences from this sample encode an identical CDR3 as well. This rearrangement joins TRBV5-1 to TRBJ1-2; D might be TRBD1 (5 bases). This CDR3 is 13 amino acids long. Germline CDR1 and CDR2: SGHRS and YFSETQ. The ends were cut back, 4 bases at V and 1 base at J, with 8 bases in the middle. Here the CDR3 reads CASSPGGNYGYTF. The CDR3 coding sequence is TGCGCCAGCAGCCCGGGGGGTAACTATGGCTACACCTTC.

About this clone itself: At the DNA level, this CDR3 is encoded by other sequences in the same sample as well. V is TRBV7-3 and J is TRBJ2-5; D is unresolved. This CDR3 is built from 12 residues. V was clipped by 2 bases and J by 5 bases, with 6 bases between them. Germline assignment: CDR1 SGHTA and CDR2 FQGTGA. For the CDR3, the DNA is TGTGCCAGCAGCTTAGTAGGGGAGACCCAGTACTTC. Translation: CASSLVGETQYF.

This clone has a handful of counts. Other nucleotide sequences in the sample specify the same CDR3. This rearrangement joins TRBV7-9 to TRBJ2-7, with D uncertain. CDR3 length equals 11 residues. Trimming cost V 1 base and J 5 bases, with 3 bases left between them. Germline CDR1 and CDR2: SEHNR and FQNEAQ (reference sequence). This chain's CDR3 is CASSLGNEQYF. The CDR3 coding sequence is TGTGCCAGCAGCTTAGGCAACGAGCAGTACTTC.

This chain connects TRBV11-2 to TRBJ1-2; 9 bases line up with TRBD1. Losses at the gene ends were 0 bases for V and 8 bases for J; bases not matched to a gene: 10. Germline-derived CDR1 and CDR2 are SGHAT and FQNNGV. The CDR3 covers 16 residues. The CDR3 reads CASSLDLGTGPSGYTF. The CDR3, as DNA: TGTGCCAGCAGCTTAGATCTTGGGACAGGGCCTAGCGGCTACACCTTC.

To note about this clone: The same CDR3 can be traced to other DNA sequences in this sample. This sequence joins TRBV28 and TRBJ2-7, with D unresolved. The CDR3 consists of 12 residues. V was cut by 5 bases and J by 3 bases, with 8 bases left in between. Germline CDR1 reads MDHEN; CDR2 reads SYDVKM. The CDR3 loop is CASSPRIYEQYF. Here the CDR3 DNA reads TGTGCCAGCAGTCCTCGTATCTACGAGCAGTACTTC.

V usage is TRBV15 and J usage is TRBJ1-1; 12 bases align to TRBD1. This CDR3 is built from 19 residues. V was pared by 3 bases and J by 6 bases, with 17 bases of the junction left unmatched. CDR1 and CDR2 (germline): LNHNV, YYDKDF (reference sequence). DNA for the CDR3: TGTGCCACCAGCAGGGGGGGGACAGGGGGCGGCCCGGGTTACGCTGAAGCTTTCTTT. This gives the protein CATSRGGTGGGPGYAEAFF.